Included here is one T cell receptor beta chain sequence, with context. Antigen: not known. A single base separates this from a much larger clone, so it may be a read error. The data were taken from a study of Graves' ophthalmopathy and Graves' hyperthyroidism. Broader study findings: Blood also held most thyroid clonotypes expanded above 0.001 frequency.

Amplified material comprised TCR beta CDR3 regions derived from RNA transcripts. Scientists carried out first-round RT-PCR using HTBI primers and then a second-round multiplex PCR. MiXCR, applied by TCRdb to the multiplex PCR reads, yields one record per CDR3 protein. Of roughly 420,000 distinct CDR3 sequences in the sample, over 20% were seen once. A follow-up of 18 months without ophthalmopathy meant that hyperthyroidism was stable. Pregnant or lactating patients and those with other autoimmune diseases or uncontrolled infections were excluded. Diagnoses were established from clinical symptoms, serum thyroxine, TRAb, thyroid ultrasound and orbital computed tomography. The CDR3 covers 14 residues. Trimming stripped 4 bases from V and 4 bases from J, with 13 bases between.

The TCR was taken from a woman between 18 and 29 years old with stable Graves' hyperthyroidism. The chain employs TRBV12-3 or TRBV12-4 and TRBJ1-1; D may be TRBD1 (5 bases). What was sequenced was peripheral blood. CDR3 sequence reads: CASSSGGGITEAFF. The CDR3, as DNA: TGTGCCAGCAGTTCTGGGGGGGGGATCACTGAAGCTTTCTTT.